This T cell receptor (beta chain) originates from a study of CD8 T cells in Susac syndrome (dated by TCRdb to the late 2010s). Background on the whole study: The study used repertoire sequencing to test whether antigen drove CD8+ T cell activation and differentiation in Susac syndrome.

Concerning this clonotype: Its antigen specificity is not known. The junction differs from germline at one of its ends, possibly a read error.

The CDR3 measures 13 amino acids from cysteine to phenylalanine. Only the CDR3 DNA stays, 39 bases, in frame from base 1. Via the germline V gene (reference sequence), CDR1 is SSHAT and CDR2 FNYEAQ. RNA was extracted with the RNeasy kit and roughly 0.5 to 1 ug was reverse transcribed using random hexamers. The immunoSEQ multiplex PCR assay, which covers 54 Vbeta and 13 Jbeta segments, was used to amplify TCR beta CDR3 regions. To correct PCR amplification bias, a synthetic template baseline was used for both primer optimization and computational correction. The original methods were these. Only productive sequences were kept, with reads annotated to V, D and J genes according to IMGT and analyzed in immunoSEQ Analyzer. Clonality was calculated as one minus the Shannon entropy normalized by log2 of the number of productive unique sequences. Public and private clones were assessed among the 100 most prevalent clones of each patient and control. Clones were defined as Susac-specific if absent from the healthy and MS cohorts, from around 1,000 published viral clones and from other ImmuneACCESS disease sequences. Starting from the raw public reads, TCRdb applied fastp trimming at Q25, assembled clones with MiXCR and retained in-frame beta chains. A single entry per CDR3 protein holds the most common genes and DNA from its merged rows. The V and J calls and clone size are TCRdb's, not the authors'. A total of about 190,000 distinct CDR3 sequences appear in this sample, 93% of them only once. In total, the top ten clones hold around 0.1% of the sample.

Peripheral blood CD8+ and CD4+ T cells from healthy donors, Susac syndrome patients and multiple sclerosis patients were profiled by high-throughput TCR beta sequencing. The healthy donors served as controls matched for age and sex. Bulk CD8+ and CD4+ T cells were purified magnetically by negative isolation, whereas CD8+ TEMRA cells were enriched by FACS. Blood was drawn into EDTA tubes, processed within 24 hours, and PBMCs were isolated by density gradient centrifugation. PBMCs intended for TCR sequencing were cryopreserved in liquid nitrogen and were subsequently thawed in a 37 degrees C water bath. The sorted or isolated CD4+, CD8+ and CD8+ TEMRA cells had a purity of 90% or higher. What the study reported, not specific to this receptor: The TCR sequencing and HLA analysis was acknowledged to have included a relatively small number of individuals.

This receptor chain uses TRBV7-7 and TRBJ2-5; no D gene call is confident. The material sequenced was CD4+ T cells from PBMCs. The source of this sequence is a human donor in good health. The DNA sequence reads TGTGCTAGCAGCTTCTCCCTGGGGAAGACCCAGTACTTC. Its product reads: CASSFSLGKTQYF.